This TCR beta chain is from a study of blood T cells in healthy people across ages. Isolated per sample were at least 7 million PBMCs. Combining a sample-barcoded 5' primer with a J-beta primer mix, a second PCR ran for roughly 6 to 12 cycles. Sequencing recovered at least 2.5 million CDR3-containing paired-end reads from each sample. TCRdb reanalysed the 5' RACE reads using MiXCR and keeps one entry per CDR3 protein. The table includes 550,000 to 800,000 distinct CDR3 sequences, 20% to 25% detected once. Study-wide results and caveats: It was the long-lived donors that had more naive CD4+ cells and higher diversity than aged donors.

This CDR3 contains 14 residues. CDR1 and CDR2 from the germline V gene are KGHSH and LQKENI. V was trimmed by 6 bases and J by 0 bases, leaving 11 bases between them. On this clonotype: Its specificity is unknown.

The sequencing input was blood. This sequence originates from a man in his sixties or seventies in good health. The rearrangement uses TRBV18 and TRBJ1-1; D gene ambiguous. The CDR3 protein is CASSRPTMNTEAFF. CDR3 DNA: TGTGCCAGCTCCCGGCCGACAATGAACACTGAAGCTTTCTTT.